A single sample is the source of the 12 T cell receptor beta chains below, sequenced in a study of T-cell reconstitution after alpha-beta-depleted transplantation in children. Unique molecular identifiers were used to barcode this TCRbeta library. TCRdb re-analysed the PCR reads in MiXCR, keeping a single row per CDR3 protein. The sample records approximately 510,000 distinct CDR3 sequences, around 16% being singletons. This specimen consisted of PBMCs from the stem cell graft donor, obtained from the stem cell graft. The receptors here all came from a human donor who donated a stem cell graft to a child with acute lymphoblastic leukemia.

This clonotype was seen only a few times. This rearrangement joins TRBV7-2 to TRBJ1-6, with D uncertain. Trimming cost V 5 bases and J 0 bases, with 11 bases left between them. This CDR3 has 16 residues. Looked up from germline, CDR1 is SGHTA and CDR2 is FQGNSA. The CDR3 DNA follows: TGTGCCAGCAGCGCTGGAGGGAGCTCCTATAATTCACCCCTCCACTTT. This codes for CASSAGGSSYNSPLHF.

This chain links TRBV30 with TRBJ2-7, with 7 bases aligning to TRBD1. The CDR3 loop spans 12 amino acids. V lost 4 bases, J lost 6 bases, and 6 bases stayed unmatched. Germline V CDR1 and CDR2: GTSNPN, SVGIG (reference sequence). As DNA, the CDR3 is TGTGCCTGGATTACAGGGGTCGGCGAGCAGTACTTC. It translates to CAWITGVGEQYF.

This clonotype was seen more than once but under ten times. V is TRBV20-1 and J is TRBJ2-3; TRBD1 matches at 7 bases. This CDR3 has 17 residues. Germline assignment: CDR1 DFQATT and CDR2 SNEGSKA (reference sequence). V lost 6 bases to trimming and J lost 0 bases; unmatched junction nucleotides: 15. CDR3 DNA sequence: TGCAGTGCCCGAGGGGGCTCGGGGCGCACTAGCACAGATACGCAGTATTTT. Amino acids: CSARGGSGRTSTDTQYF.

This clonotype was counted only a few times. The chain carries TRBV7-6 and TRBJ1-2; D remains unclear. The V and J ends lost 3 bases and 3 bases respectively, with 20 bases between them. CDR1 is SGHVS, CDR2 FNYEAQ, per germline. The length of the CDR3 is 17 residues. DNA for the CDR3: TGTGCCAGCAGCTTTAGATCCGAAGAGGTCCTTGACTATGGCTACACCTTC. Its translation is CASSFRSEEVLDYGYTF.

This clonotype has a handful of counts. The chain has TRBV7-9 and TRBJ2-5, with D maybe TRBD2 (5 bases). CDR3 size: 17 residues. Germline loops: CDR1 SEHNR, CDR2 FQNEAQ (reference sequence). V lost 5 bases and J 1 base, leaving 20 bases between the germline ends. The CDR3 sequence is CASSPQEVVVAQETQYF. In nucleotides, the CDR3 is TGTGCCAGCAGCCCTCAGGAGGTCGTAGTGGCCCAAGAGACCCAGTACTTC.

J is TRBJ2-2 and V is TRBV20-1, with TRBD1 as a possible D gene (5 bases). Germline CDR1 is DFQATT and CDR2 is SNEGSKA (reference sequence). The CDR3 is made up of 13 amino acids. The ends were cut back, 2 bases at V and 1 base at J, with 5 bases in the middle. This chain's CDR3 is CSARQGNTGELFF. CDR3 sequence (DNA): TGCAGTGCTAGACAGGGGAACACCGGGGAGCTGTTTTTT.

This clonotype was counted a few times. The chain has TRBV6-1 and TRBJ1-5; no clear D. V gave up 6 bases and J gave up 0 bases, with 12 bases separating them. Germline loops: CDR1 MNHNS, CDR2 SASEGT. This CDR3 comprises 15 residues. CDR3 amino acids: CASSPYANSNQPQHF. DNA for the CDR3: TGTGCCAGCAGCCCCTATGCGAATAGCAATCAGCCCCAGCATTTT.

The rearrangement joins TRBV24-1 to TRBJ2-5; D ambiguous. Germline lookup yields CDR1 KGHDR and CDR2 SFDVKD. V gave up 1 base and J gave up 5 bases, with 4 bases separating them. The CDR3 is 12 residues long. Written as DNA, the CDR3 is TGTGCCACCAGTGATTTTATGGAGACCCAGTACTTC. This translates into CATSDFMETQYF.

The chain is built from TRBV7-9 and TRBJ2-5, with 11 bases fitting TRBD2. The CDR3 extends over 13 amino acids. Germline V lookup: CDR1 SEHNR, CDR2 FQNEAQ (reference sequence). This chain's CDR3 is CATSGELQETQYF. The DNA for the CDR3 is TGTGCGACTAGCGGGGAACTCCAAGAGACCCAGTACTTC. The full variable domain, its missing parts supplied by reference TRBV7-9 and TRBJ2-5, is DTGVSQNPRHKITKRGQNVTFRCDPISEHNRLYWYRQTLGQGPEFLTYFQNEAQLEKSRLLSDRFSAERPKGSFSTLEIQRTEQGDSAMYLCATSGELQETQYFGPGTRLLVL.

V usage is TRBV5-5 and J usage is TRBJ2-7; TRBD1 is a possible D gene (6 bases). Germline assignment: CDR1 SGHKS and CDR2 YYEKEE (reference sequence). This CDR3 spans 16 amino acids. V was pared by 4 bases and J by 5 bases, with 22 bases between. CDR3 nucleotide sequence: TGTGCCAGCAGCCCGGCGACAGGCCCACGGAAGCACGAGCAGTACTTC. Its translation: CASSPATGPRKHEQYF.

This clonotype was seen a handful of times. The chain joins TRBV20-1 to TRBJ2-1, with TRBD2 as a possible D gene (6 bases). The germline V gene has CDR1 DFQATT and CDR2 SNEGSKA (reference sequence). Trimming removed 6 bases at V and 6 bases at J, with 24 bases between. This CDR3 region has 16 residues. CDR3 coding DNA: TGCAGTGCCTTGTCGACTCGGAGGGCCGGTGGCAATGAGCAGTTCTTC. Protein sequence: CSALSTRRAGGNEQFF.

Only a few counts were recorded for this clonotype. The genes are TRBV30 and TRBJ2-7, with D perhaps given as TRBD1 or TRBD2 (5 bases each). The CDR3 loop spans 14 amino acids. Germline CDR1 is GTSNPN and CDR2 is SVGIG (reference sequence). The V end was cut by 2 bases, the J end by 2 bases, with 13 bases between. In nucleotides, the CDR3 is TGTGCCTGGAGTCGATCCGGGACCCCCTACGAGCAGTACTTC. This sequence encodes CAWSRSGTPYEQYF.